This T cell receptor (beta chain) came from a study of response to subunit inactivated influenza vaccine. The study's findings and limits: Few new T cells, the authors suggested, are recruited by each seasonal influenza vaccination.

This clonotype was observed a few times. What it recognizes is unknown. Per the germline V gene, CDR1 is MGHRA and CDR2 is YSYEKL. This CDR3 has 14 amino acids. Trimming took 5 bases from V and 5 from J, leaving 13 bases between them. Via MiXCR, TCRdb re-called the RT-PCR reads, giving one row per CDR3 protein. The sample includes around 170,000 distinct CDR3 sequences, 9.5% to 12% of them seen just once. The sequencing here drew on CD8+ T cells sorted from PBMCs, taken 23 to 25 months after vaccination. The chain couples TRBV4-1 to TRBJ1-5, with no clear D. The clonotype was recovered from a man aged 45 to 70 who received an inactivated influenza vaccine. The CDR3 nucleotides are TGCGCCAGCAGCGAACACCCGTTCGATCAGCCCCAGCATTTT. Its translation is CASSEHPFDQPQHF.